The 18 T cell receptor beta chains below come from one sample, sequenced in a study of CD8 T cells in Susac syndrome. An amount of RNA that ranged from roughly 0.45 to 1 ug was reverse transcribed with random hexamers. TCRdb re-called the immunoSEQ multiplex PCR reads with MiXCR, one entry per CDR3 protein. The sample holds about 140,000 distinct CDR3 sequences; 85% to 95% are singletons and the top ten take 0.095% to 0.14%. Input material: CD4+ T cells from PBMCs. The receptor set was obtained from a human donor with multiple sclerosis.

The rearrangement joins TRBV2 to TRBJ2-3, with 11 bases lining up with TRBD1. The CDR3 extends over 13 amino acids. Germline V CDR1 and CDR2: SNHLY, FYNNEI. V shed 8 bases, J shed 5 bases, and the junction held 3 bases outside the gene matches. This chain's CDR3 is CASGQGARDTQYF. The CDR3, as DNA: TGTGCCAGCGGACAGGGGGCAAGAGATACGCAGTATTTT.

The genes are TRBV7-2 and TRBJ1-4; 8 bases map to TRBD1. V gave up 6 bases and J gave up 3 bases; unmatched junction bases: 3. CDR3 size: 14 residues. Germline V lookup: CDR1 SGHTA, CDR2 FQGNSA. The CDR3 protein is CASSQQGANEKLFF. CDR3 DNA: TGTGCCAGCAGTCAACAGGGGGCTAATGAAAAACTGTTTTTT.

The chain combines TRBV24-1 with TRBJ2-2; 7 positions match TRBD2. The length of the CDR3 is 15 residues. Unmatched junction bases numbered 8, after V lost 8 bases and J lost 3 bases. The V gene's germline CDR1 is KGHDR and CDR2 SFDVKD. The CDR3 loop is CATNRGGPDTGELFF. The CDR3 DNA reads TGTGCCACCAATCGGGGAGGGCCAGACACCGGGGAGCTGTTTTTT.

The CDR3 here is CASSFREGIQPQHF. CDR3 DNA: TGTGCCAGCAGTTTCCGAGAGGGGATTCAGCCCCAGCATTTT. This chain connects TRBV28 to TRBJ1-5, with D maybe TRBD1 (5 bases). Trimming left V 3 bases short and J 6 bases short, with 12 bases between. CDR1 is MDHEN and CDR2 is SYDVKM in the germline V gene. The CDR3 contains 14 residues.

The J gene is TRBJ2-7, the V gene TRBV30, with D possibly being TRBD1 (6 bases). The V and J ends lost 1 base and 3 bases respectively, with 10 bases between them. Germline CDR1 reads GTSNPN; CDR2 reads SVGIG (reference sequence). There are 13 residues in the CDR3. DNA of the CDR3: TGTGCCTGGAGTGCCCAGGGGTTCTACGAGCAGTACTTC. Protein sequence: CAWSAQGFYEQYF.

CDR3 amino acids: CATSRSGRGRALETQYF. The CDR3 coding sequence is TGTGCCACCAGCAGGAGCGGTCGGGGTCGAGCTTTGGAGACCCAGTACTTC. The chain is built from TRBV15 and TRBJ2-5, with D possibly TRBD2 on 5 matching bases. Per the germline V gene, CDR1 is LNHNV and CDR2 is YYDKDF (reference sequence). The ends were cut back, 3 bases at V and 5 bases at J, with 22 bases in the middle. The CDR3 length is 17 residues.

This chain links TRBV7-2 with TRBJ2-7, with 7 positions matching TRBD1. This CDR3 has 15 amino acids. V was pared by 5 bases and J by 2 bases, with 9 bases of the junction left unmatched. Germline CDR1 and CDR2: SGHTA and FQGNSA. CDR3 bases: TGTGCCAGCAGCCTCCGGACAGGAGAAACCTACGAGCAGTACTTC. As protein: CASSLRTGETYEQYF.

This sequence joins TRBV20-1 and TRBJ1-2; 11 bases map to TRBD1. V was clipped by 4 bases and J by 3 bases; unmatched bases: 13. Per germline, CDR1 DFQATT and CDR2 SNEGSKA (reference sequence). The CDR3 is 17 residues long. Here the CDR3 DNA reads TGCAGTGCTACCCGAATAGGACAGGGGGCGCTTGACTATGGCTACACCTTC. As protein: CSATRIGQGALDYGYTF.

This sequence joins TRBV20-1 and TRBJ1-5; D gene unclear. The germline CDR1 and CDR2 sequences are DFQATT and SNEGSKA (reference sequence). The CDR3 is 12 amino acids. V lost 3 bases and J 4 bases, leaving 7 bases between the germline ends. The CDR3 protein is CSARILNQPQHF. The CDR3 DNA is TGCAGTGCTAGGATCTTAAATCAGCCCCAGCATTTT.

V is TRBV6-2 or TRBV6-3 and J is TRBJ2-3; weak D call: TRBD2 (6 bases). The CDR3 has 19 residues. Between the trimmed V and J ends, which lost 3 bases and 2 bases, there was a span of 24 bases. The germline gives CDR1 MNHEY, CDR2 SVGEGT. This chain's CDR3 is CASSYVAGGPGRITDTQYF. The CDR3 DNA sequence: TGTGCCAGCAGTTATGTTGCCGGGGGACCTGGACGAATCACAGATACGCAGTATTTT.

The chain employs TRBV7-9 and TRBJ1-1; no clear D gene. The germline gives CDR1 SEHNR, CDR2 FQNEAQ (reference sequence). This CDR3 spans 12 amino acids. Trimming took off 1 base at V and 7 bases at J, with 7 bases between the two ends. The CDR3 DNA reads as TGTGCCAGCAGCTTAGTTGCAGGTGAAGCTTTCTTT. Its translation is CASSLVAGEAFF.

This CDR3 reads CASSRGGWEKLFF. The CDR3 nucleotides are TGTGCCAGCAGCCGAGGAGGTTGGGAAAAACTGTTTTTT. V is TRBV7-2 and J is TRBJ1-4; D gene uncertain. Trimming took 5 bases from V and 8 from J, leaving 12 bases between them. This CDR3 comprises 13 residues. The germline CDR1 and CDR2 sequences are SGHTA and FQGNSA.

The chain links TRBV24-1 to TRBJ1-1; D is ambiguous. The germline gives CDR1 KGHDR, CDR2 SFDVKD. V dropped 0 bases and J dropped 9 bases, with 10 bases sitting between them. The CDR3 spans 13 residues. CDR3 in DNA: TGTGCCACCAGTGATTTGCAGGCAAGGCAAGCTTTCTTT. Its protein product is CATSDLQARQAFF.

The CDR3, as DNA: TGTGCCAGCAACGTACTAGCGGGAGGAGATACGCAGTATTTT. The encoded protein is CASNVLAGGDTQYF. The V and J genes are TRBV12-3 or TRBV12-4 and TRBJ2-3; TRBD2 matches at 12 bases. The CDR3 totals 14 residues. With V trimmed by 7 bases and J by 5 bases, 4 bases remained unmatched.

The genes are TRBV20-1 and TRBJ1-2, with 7 positions matching TRBD1. Germline CDR1 and CDR2: DFQATT and SNEGSKA (reference sequence). The CDR3 contains 16 residues. Unmatched junction bases numbered 11, after V lost 2 bases and J lost 2 bases. CDR3 coding DNA: TGCAGTGCTAGAAGCCCTCGAGGGACAGAGAACTATGGCTACACCTTC. Amino acids: CSARSPRGTENYGYTF.

This sequence joins TRBV29-1 and TRBJ2-5; 7 nucleotides agree with TRBD2. The germline V gene encodes CDR1 SQVTM and CDR2 ANQGSEA. This CDR3 has 14 residues. The junction had 6 bases not matched to a gene; V was cut back by 4 bases and J by 1 base. CDR3 DNA sequence: TGCAGCGTTGGAGTAGCGGGCTTCCAAGAGACCCAGTACTTC. Its translation: CSVGVAGFQETQYF.

The chain joins TRBV29-1 to TRBJ2-4, with D perhaps TRBD2 (5 bases). The germline V gene encodes CDR1 SQVTM and CDR2 ANQGSEA. With 4 bases removed from V and 9 bases from J, the gap between germline ends came to 10 bases. The CDR3 extends over 11 amino acids. The DNA for the CDR3 is TGCAGCGTTGTCGGCCGGGGCATTCAGTACTTC. Protein sequence: CSVVGRGIQYF.

This chain uses TRBV6-5 with TRBJ1-1; unclear D gene. The germline V gene has CDR1 MNHEY and CDR2 SVGAGI. Trimming took off 5 bases at V and 3 bases at J, with 10 bases between the two ends. There are 13 residues in the CDR3. CDR3 sequence: CASSLHRDTEAFF. The DNA for the CDR3 is TGTGCCAGCAGTCTCCACCGGGACACTGAAGCTTTCTTT.